Listed below are T cell receptor beta chains from one sample, sequenced in a study of a mutant IDH1 vaccine in newly diagnosed glioma. The antigens for these receptors are not known. Generated by immunoSEQ multiplex PCR, the TCRdb table keeps only in-frame clones and is missing some. This sample has fewer than 55,000 clones, with less than 70% found just once. The material sequenced was peripheral blood mononuclear cells (PBMCs), taken from a glioma patient whose treatment included an IDH1 peptide vaccine. These receptor sequences come from a middle-aged man with glioma. Some clones in this sample may be carry-over from other donors' samples. Each CDR3 is given with its conserved first and last residue. D genes are given only for firm matches. For some rows the clone size is stated as once, few or many, or as a class when expanded; others skip it.

v_gene	d_gene	abundance	j_gene	CDR3nt	CDR3aa
TRBV7-2	-	-	TRBJ1-3	TGTGCCAGCAGCTCTGACAGCTACTCTGGAAACACCATATATTTT	CASSSDSYSGNTIYF
TRBV5-6	-	-	TRBJ1-2	TGTGCCAGCACCCAGGGGAATGACTATGGCTACACCTTC	CASTQGNDYGYTF
TRBV5-1	-	-	TRBJ1-5	TGCGCCAGCAGACTGGACCTTGGTCAGCCCCAGCATTTT	CASRLDLGQPQHF
TRBV6-6	-	-	TRBJ2-5	TGTGCCACCCAGGATAGGGGGGCAGAGACCCAGTACTTC	CATQDRGAETQYF
TRBV9	-	-	TRBJ1-2	TGTGCCAGCAGCCCAGAGGCCAAAGTGGATGGCTACACCTTC	CASSPEAKVDGYTF
TRBV18	-	-	TRBJ2-7	TGTGCCAGCTCACCAAACCAGTGGGGGGACGAGCAGTACTTC	CASSPNQWGDEQYF
TRBV7-8	-	few	TRBJ1-5	TGTGCCAGCAGCTTACGGGGCAATCAGCCCCAGCATTTT	CASSLRGNQPQHF
TRBV6-5	-	-	TRBJ1-2	TGTGCCAGCAGTTATACCAACGCTAACTATGGCTACACCTTC	CASSYTNANYGYTF
TRBV27	-	-	TRBJ2-1	TGTGCCAGCAGAGACAGCGCCGGACGGAGCAGGGTGAATGAGCAGTTCTTC	CASRDSAGRSRVNEQFF
TRBV11-2	-	-	TRBJ1-5	TGTGCCAGCAGCTTATCACAGTATAGCAATCAGCCCCAGCATTTT	CASSLSQYSNQPQHF
TRBV5-1	-	few	TRBJ1-1	TGCGCCAGCAGCCTGGACCCTGGGGGCACTGAAGCTTTCTTT	CASSLDPGGTEAFF
TRBV19	TRBD1	-	TRBJ2-1	TGTGCCAGTAGAAACAAGGACAGGGTGCAGTTCTTC	CASRNKDRVQFF
TRBV19	TRBD1	-	TRBJ1-4	TGTGCCAGTAGTCAGACAGGGGCTCTCACAACAACTAATGAAAAACTGTTTTTT	CASSQTGALTTTNEKLFF
TRBV5-1	TRBD1	-	TRBJ2-5	TGCGCCAGCAGCCAATGGGACAGCCAAGAGACCCAGTACTTC	CASSQWDSQETQYF
TRBV19	-	-	TRBJ2-6	TGTGCCAGTAGTAGGACAGGAGGGGCTGGGGCCAACGTCCTGACTTTC	CASSRTGGAGANVLTF
TRBV5-4	TRBD1	-	TRBJ1-2	TGTGCCAGCAGCTGGACTGGACAGGACCGGGGCTACACCTTC	CASSWTGQDRGYTF
TRBV30	-	few	TRBJ1-1	TGTGCCTGGAGCGAGGGACCGAACACTGAAGCTTTCTTT	CAWSEGPNTEAFF
TRBV7-2	-	-	TRBJ2-7	TGTGCCAGCACCTTTGTATCGGGACCCTACGAGCAGTACTTC	CASTFVSGPYEQYF
TRBV5-5	TRBD1	-	TRBJ2-7	TGTGCCAGCAGCCTCCGACAGGGAGACGAGCAGTACTTC	CASSLRQGDEQYF
TRBV25-1	TRBD1	-	TRBJ2-5	TGTGCCAGCAGTGAATTGGCAGGACAGGGCGGTGAGACCCAGTACTTC	CASSELAGQGGETQYF
TRBV19	-	-	TRBJ1-2	TGTGCCAGTAGTAGGGGCAGGGCCGTGTCCTATGGCTACACCTTC	CASSRGRAVSYGYTF
TRBV30	TRBD2	-	TRBJ2-1	TGTGCTCTTCTAGCGGGGGGGGTGAATGAGCAGTTCTTC	CALLAGGVNEQFF
TRBV19	-	-	TRBJ1-1	TGTGCCAGTACGGGGGCGACGGACACTGAAGCTTTCTTT	CASTGATDTEAFF
TRBV19	TRBD1	-	TRBJ1-5	TGTGCCAGTAAGGACAGGGGCAATAGCAATCAGCCCCAGCATTTT	CASKDRGNSNQPQHF
TRBV5-6	-	-	TRBJ1-6	TGTGCCAGCAGCTTGGGCTGGCTGAACAATTCACCCCTCCACTTT	CASSLGWLNNSPLHF
TRBV7-6	TRBD2	-	TRBJ2-5	TGTGCCAGCAGCTCCCCTCCCTCTAGCGGGGGGGCTGTTCGAGAGACCCAGTACTTC	CASSSPPSSGGAVRETQYF
TRBV19	-	few	TRBJ1-1	TGTGCCAGTAAAGTCGGGACACCCAACACTGAAGCTTTCTTT	CASKVGTPNTEAFF
TRBV4-1	-	-	TRBJ1-1	TGCGCCAGCAGCCAGCTCCTGTTCGGCAGCTCCAACACTGAAGCTTTCTTT	CASSQLLFGSSNTEAFF
TRBV5-1	-	-	TRBJ1-2	TGCGCCAGCAGCCCTGATGGCTATGGCTACACCTTC	CASSPDGYGYTF
TRBV2	-	few	TRBJ2-7	TGTGCCACATCCCGTAGCTCCTACGAGCAGTACTTC	CATSRSSYEQYF
TRBV11-2	TRBD2	-	TRBJ2-5	TGTGCCAGCAGCTTAGGGGATAGCGGGGGCTTATGGGAGACCCAGTACTTC	CASSLGDSGGLWETQYF
TRBV18	TRBD1	-	TRBJ1-5	TGTGCCAGCTCGCCCGGGACAGGGGGCATGAACAATCAGCCCCAGCATTTT	CASSPGTGGMNNQPQHF
TRBV27	TRBD1	few	TRBJ2-7	TGTGCCAGCAGTTTATCGATGGGACAGGGGGCAAACGAGCAGTACTTC	CASSLSMGQGANEQYF
TRBV7-2	TRBD1	-	TRBJ1-1	TGTGCCACGAAACAGGGGATGAACACTGAAGCTTTCTTT	CATKQGMNTEAFF
TRBV7-9	-	few	TRBJ2-7	TGTGCCAGCAGCTTACCCGCCAGCCGCTACGAGCAGTACTTC	CASSLPASRYEQYF
TRBV6-1	-	few	TRBJ2-7	TGTGCCAGCAGTCAGGTGGTTGTCCACGAGCAGTACTTC	CASSQVVVHEQYF
TRBV6-1	-	-	TRBJ1-3	TGTGCCAGCAGTGAAGCGGACAGCCTCTCTGGAAACACCATATATTTT	CASSEADSLSGNTIYF
TRBV30	-	-	TRBJ1-1	TGTGCCTGGAGTGTAACTGGGGTCAAGAACACTGAAGCTTTCTTT	CAWSVTGVKNTEAFF